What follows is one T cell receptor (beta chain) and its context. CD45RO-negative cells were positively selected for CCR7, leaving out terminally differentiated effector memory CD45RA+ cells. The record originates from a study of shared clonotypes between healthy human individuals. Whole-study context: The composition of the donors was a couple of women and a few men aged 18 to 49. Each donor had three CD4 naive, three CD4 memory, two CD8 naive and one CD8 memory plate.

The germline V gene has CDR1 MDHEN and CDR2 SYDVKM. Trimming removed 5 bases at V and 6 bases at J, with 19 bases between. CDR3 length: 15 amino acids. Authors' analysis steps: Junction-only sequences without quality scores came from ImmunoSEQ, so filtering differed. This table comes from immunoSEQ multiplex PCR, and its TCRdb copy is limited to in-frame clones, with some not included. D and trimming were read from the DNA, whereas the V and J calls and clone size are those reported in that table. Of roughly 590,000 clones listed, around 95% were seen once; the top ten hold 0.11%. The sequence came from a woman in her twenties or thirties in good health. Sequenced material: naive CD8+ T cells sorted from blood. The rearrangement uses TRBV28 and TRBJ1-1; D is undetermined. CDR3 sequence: CASSPGLSENPEAFF. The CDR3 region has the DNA TGTGCCAGCAGTCCCGGACTGAGCGAGAATCCTGAAGCTTTCTTT.